This is a list of T cell receptor beta chains from one sample in a study of blood T cell repertoires in COVID-19. The table came from immunoSEQ multiplex PCR; TCRdb's copy has only in-frame clones and leaves some out. The sample has over 250,000 clones; about 85% are singletons. Sequencing used peripheral blood. These receptors originate from a human donor in a cohort sampled during active COVID-19. CDR3s include the opening cysteine and the closing phenylalanine or tryptophan.

J | V | CDR3
TRBJ2-3 | TRBV5-1 | CASEETGGTDTQYF
TRBJ2-1 | TRBV19 | CASSTSIAGEQFF
TRBJ2-3 | TRBV7-2 | CASSSFTDTQYF
TRBJ2-1 | TRBV7-6 | CASSRSGGSSYNEQFF
TRBJ1-5 | TRBV30 | CAWSLQGLQPQHF
TRBJ2-3 | TRBV11-2 | CASSPGGTQYF
TRBJ1-1 | TRBV9 | CASSAGASNTEAFF
TRBJ2-5 | TRBV28 | CASSARVVTQYF
TRBJ1-4 | TRBV27 | CASSFRGQGSEKLFF
TRBJ1-1 | TRBV18 | CASSPGPVLNTEAFF
TRBJ1-6 | TRBV30 | CAWNQQGQSPLHF
TRBJ1-1 | TRBV7-8 | CASSLAYRGRGTEAFF
TRBJ2-7 | TRBV11-2 | CASSYDRAYEQYF
TRBJ2-1 | TRBV2 | CASSAERGSYNEQFF
TRBJ1-5 | TRBV15 | CATSSGDGQPQHF
TRBJ2-7 | TRBV7-2 | CASSFGQGPYEQYF
TRBJ2-1 | TRBV2 | CASSQRGLAGEIKFF
TRBJ1-4 | TRBV7-9 | CASSPTGTGSEKLFF
TRBJ1-2 | TRBV2 | CASYGGTWGGYTF
TRBJ2-1 | TRBV24-1 | CATSDLSPGLAGVHNEQFF
TRBJ1-1 | TRBV7-3 | CASSLGRQGEAFF
TRBJ2-2 | TRBV10-1 | CASSRFSGELFF
TRBJ2-1 | TRBV18 | CASSRTGEISPSSYNEQFF
TRBJ1-1 | TRBV19 | CASRRQGNMNTEAFF
TRBJ2-3 | TRBV4-3 | CASSKRLAGEEDTQYF
TRBJ2-7 | TRBV4-2 | CASSQVSPGLSSEQYF
TRBJ2-2 | TRBV4-2 | CASSQAPGGPATGELFF
TRBJ2-5 | TRBV7-8 | CASSLVRGVGMYRGQETQYF
TRBJ2-7 | TRBV7-6 | CASSLGSGGSYEQYF
TRBJ2-7 | TRBV5-4 | CASSSGDRAYEQYF
TRBJ2-1 | TRBV27 | CASSQQGANNEQFF
TRBJ2-7 | TRBV28 | CASRTTGGPFGLVSSYF
TRBJ2-7 | TRBV24-1 | CATSPGLAGDGGHYEQYF
TRBJ2-7 | TRBV5-5 | CASSLYGTGMFYEQYF
TRBJ2-7 | TRBV30 | CAWSSGQGSYEQYF
TRBJ1-4 | TRBV7-9 | CASILTGGGEKLFF
TRBJ2-1 | TRBV27 | CASSSQIFPGLAGVSSYNEQFF